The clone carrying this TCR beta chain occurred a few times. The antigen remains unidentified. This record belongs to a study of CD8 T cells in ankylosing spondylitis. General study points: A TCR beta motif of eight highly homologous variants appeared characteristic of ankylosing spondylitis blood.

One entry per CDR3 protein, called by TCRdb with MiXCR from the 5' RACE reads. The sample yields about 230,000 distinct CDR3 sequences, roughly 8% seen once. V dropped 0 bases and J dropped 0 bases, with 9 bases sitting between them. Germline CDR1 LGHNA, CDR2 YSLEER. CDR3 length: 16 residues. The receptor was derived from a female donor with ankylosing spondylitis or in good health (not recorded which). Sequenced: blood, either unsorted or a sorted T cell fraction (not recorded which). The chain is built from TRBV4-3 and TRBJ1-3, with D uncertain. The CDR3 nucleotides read TGCGCCAGCAGCCAAGAATACGGTACCTCTGGAAACACCATATATTTT. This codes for CASSQEYGTSGNTIYF.